This is a list of T cell receptor beta chains from one sample in a study of T cell responses to AZD1222 COVID-19 vaccine. Some clones are missing from TCRdb's copy, which holds only in-frame ones; the method was immunoSEQ multiplex PCR. Of around 180,000 clones in the sample, 80% to 95% were seen once. The starting material was peripheral blood, obtained on day 0 of AZD1222 vaccination. The receptors originated from an adult in good health. The CDR3 runs from the conserved cysteine through the conserved F or W. The D gene is left open where the match is weak. Not every row has a clone size; where given, it reads once, few, many or a size class.

d_gene: -
abundance: -
j_gene: TRBJ1-4
v_gene: TRBV9
CDR3nt: TGTGCCAGCAGCCCGCGACATCCTCCCCGAGAAAAACTGTTTTTT
CDR3aa: CASSPRHPPREKLFF

d_gene: -
abundance: -
j_gene: TRBJ2-5
v_gene: TRBV30
CDR3nt: TGTGCCTGGAGTGTACAGGCCGATAAGGAGACCCAGTACTTC
CDR3aa: CAWSVQADKETQYF

d_gene: TRBD2
abundance: -
j_gene: TRBJ2-3
v_gene: TRBV7-3
CDR3nt: TGTGCCAGCAGCCCCCTCGAAGCTAGCGGGGCCCGAGATACGCAGTATTTT
CDR3aa: CASSPLEASGARDTQYF

d_gene: -
abundance: -
j_gene: TRBJ1-2
v_gene: TRBV6-2/TRBV6-3
CDR3nt: TGTGCCAGCAGTTCGGTCAGGGCTAACTATGGCTACACCTTC
CDR3aa: CASSSVRANYGYTF

d_gene: -
abundance: -
j_gene: TRBJ2-2
v_gene: TRBV5-6
CDR3nt: TGTGCCAGCAGCCCGACCGGAGTCGCCGGGTCCGGGGAGCTGTTTTTT
CDR3aa: CASSPTGVAGSGELFF

d_gene: -
abundance: -
j_gene: TRBJ2-1
v_gene: TRBV19
CDR3nt: TGTGCCAGTAGTATGGATGGCTCCTCTCAGTTCTTC
CDR3aa: CASSMDGSSQFF

d_gene: TRBD2
abundance: many
j_gene: TRBJ2-1
v_gene: TRBV19
CDR3nt: TGTGCCAGTAGTATAGCAGCGGGGGACTACAATGAGCAGTTCTTC
CDR3aa: CASSIAAGDYNEQFF

d_gene: TRBD1
abundance: -
j_gene: TRBJ1-5
v_gene: TRBV24-1
CDR3nt: TGTGCCACCAGTGATGGCTCCGGGACAGCCGCTCGGCCCCAGCATTTT
CDR3aa: CATSDGSGTAARPQHF

d_gene: TRBD1
abundance: few
j_gene: TRBJ1-2
v_gene: TRBV27
CDR3nt: TGTGCCAGCACCGCGGGACAGGGACGTGGCTACACCTTC
CDR3aa: CASTAGQGRGYTF

d_gene: -
abundance: -
j_gene: TRBJ1-2
v_gene: TRBV6-5
CDR3nt: TGTGCCAGCAGTCCCCGGGACCCTCTCTATGGCTACACCTTC
CDR3aa: CASSPRDPLYGYTF

d_gene: TRBD1
abundance: -
j_gene: TRBJ2-3
v_gene: TRBV7-9
CDR3nt: TGTGCCAGCATGACCTGGACAGGAGAGAATGCAGATACGCAGTATTTT
CDR3aa: CASMTWTGENADTQYF

d_gene: TRBD1
abundance: -
j_gene: TRBJ1-6
v_gene: TRBV10-2
CDR3nt: TGCGCCAGCAGTGAGACAGGGGGGAACTCACCCCTCCACTTT
CDR3aa: CASSETGGNSPLHF

d_gene: -
abundance: -
j_gene: TRBJ2-1
v_gene: TRBV9
CDR3nt: TGTGCCAGCAGCCCCGGAGGGAATGAGCAGTTCTTC
CDR3aa: CASSPGGNEQFF

d_gene: -
abundance: -
j_gene: TRBJ1-2
v_gene: TRBV5-4
CDR3nt: TGTGCCAGCAGCTTTTCTTCTGACTATGGCTACACCTTC
CDR3aa: CASSFSSDYGYTF

d_gene: TRBD2
abundance: -
j_gene: TRBJ2-1
v_gene: TRBV4-2
CDR3nt: TGTGCCAGCAGCCAAGCGCCCTCTCCGGGACTAGCGAATGAGCAGTTCTTC
CDR3aa: CASSQAPSPGLANEQFF

d_gene: -
abundance: -
j_gene: TRBJ1-2
v_gene: TRBV19
CDR3nt: TGTGCCAGTAGTTACCAGACAGGTGCTAACTATGGCTACACCTTC
CDR3aa: CASSYQTGANYGYTF

d_gene: -
abundance: -
j_gene: TRBJ2-1
v_gene: TRBV7-2
CDR3nt: TGTGCCAGCAGCTTAACCTCGGCGAGCTCCTACAATGAGCAGTTCTTC
CDR3aa: CASSLTSASSYNEQFF

d_gene: -
abundance: -
j_gene: TRBJ1-5
v_gene: TRBV20-1
CDR3nt: TGCAGTGCTAGTAGGAGGGGACTTAGCAATCAGCCCCAGCATTTT
CDR3aa: CSASRRGLSNQPQHF

d_gene: TRBD1
abundance: -
j_gene: TRBJ2-7
v_gene: TRBV11-3
CDR3nt: TGTGCCAGCAGCTTAGGGACAGGGGGGGCCTACGAGCAGTACTTC
CDR3aa: CASSLGTGGAYEQYF

d_gene: -
abundance: -
j_gene: TRBJ1-3
v_gene: TRBV7-9
CDR3nt: TGTGCCAGCACGGGCCCCTCTGGAAACACCATATATTTT
CDR3aa: CASTGPSGNTIYF

d_gene: TRBD1
abundance: few
j_gene: TRBJ2-1
v_gene: TRBV29-1
CDR3nt: TGCAGCGGAGGACAGGGGGCAACTGAGCAGTTCTTC
CDR3aa: CSGGQGATEQFF

d_gene: TRBD1
abundance: -
j_gene: TRBJ1-2
v_gene: TRBV6-5
CDR3nt: TGTGCCAGCAGTATACAGGGGGCGCCCCTCTATGGCTACACCTTC
CDR3aa: CASSIQGAPLYGYTF

d_gene: -
abundance: -
j_gene: TRBJ2-7
v_gene: TRBV10-2
CDR3nt: TGCGCCAGCATGGGGAGCTACGAGCAGTACTTC
CDR3aa: CASMGSYEQYF

d_gene: -
abundance: -
j_gene: TRBJ2-1
v_gene: TRBV18
CDR3nt: TGTGCCAGCTCACCCGGGACTTCCTCCTACAATGAGCAGTTCTTC
CDR3aa: CASSPGTSSYNEQFF

d_gene: -
abundance: -
j_gene: TRBJ1-2
v_gene: TRBV19
CDR3nt: TGTGCCAGTAGTGAAACATCTCTGCTCGGCGGCTACACCTTC
CDR3aa: CASSETSLLGGYTF

d_gene: TRBD2
abundance: -
j_gene: TRBJ2-1
v_gene: TRBV10-3
CDR3nt: TGTGCCATCAGTGAGTCCGGGACTAGCGGGGACAATGAGCAGTTCTTC
CDR3aa: CAISESGTSGDNEQFF

d_gene: TRBD2
abundance: -
j_gene: TRBJ2-1
v_gene: TRBV10-3
CDR3nt: TGTGCCATCGACCGGGAGGGTCCCCGCTACAATGAGCAGTTCTTC
CDR3aa: CAIDREGPRYNEQFF

d_gene: TRBD1
abundance: -
j_gene: TRBJ2-3
v_gene: TRBV3-1/TRBV3-2
CDR3nt: TGTGCCAGCAGCCCCTGGGACAGGCGGACAGATACGCAGTATTTT
CDR3aa: CASSPWDRRTDTQYF

d_gene: -
abundance: -
j_gene: TRBJ1-2
v_gene: TRBV5-6
CDR3nt: TGTGCCAGCAGCTTGACTATTCCCTATGGCTACACCTTC
CDR3aa: CASSLTIPYGYTF

d_gene: -
abundance: -
j_gene: TRBJ1-1
v_gene: TRBV19
CDR3nt: TGTGCCACCACCGTCGGGGTTAGGGGCATGAACACTGAAGCTTTCTTT
CDR3aa: CATTVGVRGMNTEAFF

d_gene: -
abundance: -
j_gene: TRBJ1-3
v_gene: TRBV12-3/TRBV12-4
CDR3nt: TGTGCCAGCGGACAGATCTCTGGAAACACCATATATTTT
CDR3aa: CASGQISGNTIYF

d_gene: -
abundance: -
j_gene: TRBJ1-1
v_gene: TRBV5-1
CDR3nt: TGCGCCAGCAGCCAGCAGGTGAACACTGAAGCTTTCTTT
CDR3aa: CASSQQVNTEAFF

d_gene: -
abundance: -
j_gene: TRBJ1-2
v_gene: TRBV27
CDR3nt: TGTGCCAGCAGTTTATCGAGCGCAGGAGGAAACTATGGCTACACCTTC
CDR3aa: CASSLSSAGGNYGYTF

d_gene: -
abundance: -
j_gene: TRBJ1-2
v_gene: TRBV11-2
CDR3nt: TGTGCCAGCAGCCCCAGCTTTAGAACTGTGGGGAGTCACGATGGCTACACCTTC
CDR3aa: CASSPSFRTVGSHDGYTF

d_gene: TRBD2
abundance: -
j_gene: TRBJ2-7
v_gene: TRBV11-2
CDR3nt: TGTGCCAGCAGTAATCCGGGACTAGCTTACGAGCAGTACTTC
CDR3aa: CASSNPGLAYEQYF

d_gene: -
abundance: -
j_gene: TRBJ1-4
v_gene: TRBV6-5
CDR3nt: TGTGCCAGCAGTAAGCTCGGGGCTAATGAAAAACTGTTTTTT
CDR3aa: CASSKLGANEKLFF

d_gene: -
abundance: -
j_gene: TRBJ1-2
v_gene: TRBV6-5
CDR3nt: TGTGCCACCGCCCCCGGGACCGTTGGCTACACCTTC
CDR3aa: CATAPGTVGYTF

d_gene: TRBD1
abundance: -
j_gene: TRBJ1-2
v_gene: TRBV28
CDR3nt: TGTGCCAGCAGTCCCTCGACAGGGATCTATGGCTACACCTTC
CDR3aa: CASSPSTGIYGYTF

d_gene: TRBD2
abundance: once
j_gene: TRBJ2-7
v_gene: TRBV6-5
CDR3nt: TGTGCCAGCAGTTACACACTAGCGAACTACGAGCAGTACTTC
CDR3aa: CASSYTLANYEQYF